This is a list of T cell receptor beta chains from one sample in a study of blood T cell repertoires in COVID-19. Profiled with immunoSEQ multiplex PCR; TCRdb holds only in-frame clones, not every one. The sample holds about 73,000 clones, roughly 84% seen once. Sequencing was carried out using peripheral blood. These receptor sequences come from a man at least 80 years old with active or convalescent COVID-19. Each CDR3 is given with its conserved first and last residue. A D gene is named only where the DNA matches it firmly. Clone size, where shown, is once, few, many, or a class for clones that have expanded.

V gene: TRBV6-2/TRBV6-3
D gene: TRBD2
J gene: TRBJ2-1
clone size: NA
CDR3 DNA: TGTGCCAGCAGTTACCAGGGACTAGCGGGAGTCCGCAATGAGCAGTTCTTC
CDR3 protein: CASSYQGLAGVRNEQFF

V gene: TRBV6-4
D gene: NA
J gene: TRBJ1-1
clone size: NA
CDR3 DNA: TGTGCCAGCAGTGCCAACTCGAACACTGAAGCTTTCTTT
CDR3 protein: CASSANSNTEAFF

V gene: TRBV6-5
D gene: NA
J gene: TRBJ1-4
clone size: NA
CDR3 DNA: TGTGCCAGCACCCCAGAGGGGGGCTCGGGGGGAAAACTGTTTTTT
CDR3 protein: CASTPEGGSGGKLFF

V gene: TRBV29-1
D gene: TRBD1
J gene: TRBJ1-5
clone size: NA
CDR3 DNA: TGCAGCGTGGGGGTGGACAGGGGAGGCAATCAGCCCCAGCATTTT
CDR3 protein: CSVGVDRGGNQPQHF

V gene: TRBV4-1
D gene: NA
J gene: TRBJ2-3
clone size: once
CDR3 DNA: TGCGCCAGCAGCCAAGATGCGGAATCGAGGGATACGCAGTATTTT
CDR3 protein: CASSQDAESRDTQYF

V gene: TRBV4-1
D gene: TRBD2
J gene: TRBJ2-4
clone size: few
CDR3 DNA: TGCGCCAGCAGCCAGTTGGGACTAGCTACGAGTGCTCAGTACTTC
CDR3 protein: CASSQLGLATSAQYF

V gene: TRBV30
D gene: TRBD2
J gene: TRBJ2-1
clone size: NA
CDR3 DNA: TGTGCCTGGACATTTCGAGCGGGGGGAAACAATGAGCAGTTCTTC
CDR3 protein: CAWTFRAGGNNEQFF

V gene: TRBV7-8
D gene: NA
J gene: TRBJ2-1
clone size: NA
CDR3 DNA: TGTGCCAGCAGCCACAACCAGGGTACCTACAATGAGCAGTTCTTC
CDR3 protein: CASSHNQGTYNEQFF

V gene: TRBV2
D gene: NA
J gene: TRBJ2-3
clone size: few
CDR3 DNA: TGTGCCAGCACCTGGGGGCAGGTAACAGATACGCAGTATTTT
CDR3 protein: CASTWGQVTDTQYF

V gene: TRBV7-9
D gene: NA
J gene: TRBJ2-7
clone size: few
CDR3 DNA: TGTGCCAGCAGCTTATCCCAGTACGAGCAGTACTTC
CDR3 protein: CASSLSQYEQYF

V gene: TRBV28
D gene: TRBD2
J gene: TRBJ2-7
clone size: NA
CDR3 DNA: TGTGCCAGCAGTTTGCCGGGAGGCCGGGCTGGGGAGCAGTACTTC
CDR3 protein: CASSLPGGRAGEQYF

V gene: TRBV3-1/TRBV3-2
D gene: NA
J gene: TRBJ2-7
clone size: NA
CDR3 DNA: TGTGCCAGCAGCCAAGTTTACAGGGCCGAGCAGTACTTC
CDR3 protein: CASSQVYRAEQYF

V gene: TRBV10-3
D gene: NA
J gene: TRBJ1-1
clone size: NA
CDR3 DNA: TGTGCCGTCAGCACACAGAAGAACACTGAAGCTTTCTTT
CDR3 protein: CAVSTQKNTEAFF

V gene: TRBV10-2
D gene: TRBD2
J gene: TRBJ2-1
clone size: NA
CDR3 DNA: TGCGCCAGCAGACTAGCGGGGGGATCCTACAATGAGCAGTTCTTC
CDR3 protein: CASRLAGGSYNEQFF

V gene: TRBV19
D gene: TRBD1
J gene: TRBJ2-5
clone size: NA
CDR3 DNA: TGTGCCAGTAGTGCGACAGGGAGCCAAGAGACCCAGTACTTC
CDR3 protein: CASSATGSQETQYF

V gene: TRBV29-1
D gene: TRBD2
J gene: TRBJ2-7
clone size: NA
CDR3 DNA: TGCAGCGTGGCCCTGAGCGGGAGGGTTTACGAGCAGTACTTC
CDR3 protein: CSVALSGRVYEQYF

V gene: TRBV7-9
D gene: TRBD2
J gene: TRBJ2-1
clone size: few
CDR3 DNA: TGTGCCAGCAGCAAAAGCGGGACCCAGGCCGATAAGTCCTACAATGAGCAGTTCTTC
CDR3 protein: CASSKSGTQADKSYNEQFF

V gene: TRBV18
D gene: TRBD1
J gene: TRBJ1-1
clone size: NA
CDR3 DNA: TGTGCCAGCTCACCATTCTCCGGGACAGGGGGTCATGGGACTGAAGCTTTCTTT
CDR3 protein: CASSPFSGTGGHGTEAFF

V gene: TRBV5-1
D gene: NA
J gene: TRBJ1-6
clone size: few
CDR3 DNA: TGCGCCAGCAGCTTGGCAGGGAACAATTCACCCCTCCACTTT
CDR3 protein: CASSLAGNNSPLHF

V gene: TRBV4-3
D gene: NA
J gene: TRBJ2-1
clone size: NA
CDR3 DNA: TGCGCCAGCAGCCCGGGGGCGGGAGATCCCCTCTATGAGCAGTTCTTC
CDR3 protein: CASSPGAGDPLYEQFF

V gene: TRBV19
D gene: NA
J gene: TRBJ2-7
clone size: NA
CDR3 DNA: TGTGCCAGTAGTATGCAGGGCTCCTACGAGCAGTACTTC
CDR3 protein: CASSMQGSYEQYF

V gene: TRBV14
D gene: TRBD1
J gene: TRBJ1-2
clone size: once
CDR3 DNA: TGTGCCAGCAGCCAAAACAGGGGGCCCGGAGGCTACACCTTC
CDR3 protein: CASSQNRGPGGYTF

V gene: TRBV19
D gene: TRBD1
J gene: TRBJ1-3
clone size: NA
CDR3 DNA: TGTGCCAGTAGTATAGGTCCCGGGACAGGGTCCGGCACCATATATTTT
CDR3 protein: CASSIGPGTGSGTIYF

V gene: TRBV4-1
D gene: TRBD1
J gene: TRBJ2-5
clone size: NA
CDR3 DNA: TGCGCCAGCAGCTACAGGGGTGGGGGAGAGACCCAGTACTTC
CDR3 protein: CASSYRGGGETQYF

V gene: TRBV5-1
D gene: TRBD2
J gene: TRBJ2-7
clone size: NA
CDR3 DNA: TGCGCCAGCAGCTTAAGGAGCGGGGCTAGCTCCTACGAGCAGTACTTC
CDR3 protein: CASSLRSGASSYEQYF

V gene: TRBV29-1
D gene: NA
J gene: TRBJ2-7
clone size: NA
CDR3 DNA: TGCAGCGCTTTTGTTGGAGGTGGGGACGAGCAGTACTTC
CDR3 protein: CSAFVGGGDEQYF

V gene: TRBV7-2
D gene: TRBD2
J gene: TRBJ2-2
clone size: NA
CDR3 DNA: TGTGCCAGCAGCCTACGGACTAGCGGGAGAACTGGCGGGGAGCTGTTTTTT
CDR3 protein: CASSLRTSGRTGGELFF

V gene: TRBV6-2/TRBV6-3
D gene: TRBD2
J gene: TRBJ2-2
clone size: NA
CDR3 DNA: TGTGCCAGCAGTACCTGGACTAGCGGGAGGACCGGGGAGCTGTTTTTT
CDR3 protein: CASSTWTSGRTGELFF

V gene: TRBV6-6
D gene: TRBD2
J gene: TRBJ2-7
clone size: NA
CDR3 DNA: TGTGCCAGCAGTCCTCAGCAGGCGGGAGGGCCCCCTCGCGAGCAGTACTTC
CDR3 protein: CASSPQQAGGPPREQYF

V gene: TRBV6-2/TRBV6-3
D gene: NA
J gene: TRBJ2-2
clone size: NA
CDR3 DNA: TGTGCCAGCAGTGTATACACCGGGGAGCTGTTTTTT
CDR3 protein: CASSVYTGELFF

V gene: TRBV11-3
D gene: NA
J gene: TRBJ1-5
clone size: NA
CDR3 DNA: TGTGCCAGCAGCCGCGGGACGGCAAATAGCAATCAGCCCCAGCATTTT
CDR3 protein: CASSRGTANSNQPQHF

V gene: TRBV3-1/TRBV3-2
D gene: TRBD1
J gene: TRBJ1-4
clone size: NA
CDR3 DNA: TGTGCCAGCAGCCACGAAGGACAGGGTTTTGAAAAACTGTTTTTT
CDR3 protein: CASSHEGQGFEKLFF

V gene: TRBV11-2
D gene: NA
J gene: TRBJ1-1
clone size: NA
CDR3 DNA: TGTGCCAGCAGCTCAAGACAGGCTAACACTGAAGCTTTCTTT
CDR3 protein: CASSSRQANTEAFF

V gene: TRBV4-2
D gene: NA
J gene: TRBJ2-5
clone size: once
CDR3 DNA: TGTGCCAGCAGCCAAGATCCCAGGGCAGAGACCCAGTACTTC
CDR3 protein: CASSQDPRAETQYF

V gene: TRBV11-3
D gene: NA
J gene: TRBJ2-2
clone size: NA
CDR3 DNA: TGTGCCAGCAGTAGGAGGGGGCAGGGCACCGGGGAGCTGTTTTTT
CDR3 protein: CASSRRGQGTGELFF

V gene: TRBV3-1/TRBV3-2
D gene: TRBD1
J gene: TRBJ1-1
clone size: NA
CDR3 DNA: TGTGCCAGCAGCCCCATGTTTGGACAGGGGGGTGAAGCTTTCTTT
CDR3 protein: CASSPMFGQGGEAFF

V gene: TRBV5-1
D gene: TRBD1
J gene: TRBJ1-1
clone size: NA
CDR3 DNA: TGCGCCAGCAGCAGTAACAGGGGCGAGGGCACTGAAGCTTTCTTT
CDR3 protein: CASSSNRGEGTEAFF

V gene: TRBV6-5
D gene: NA
J gene: TRBJ1-6
clone size: NA
CDR3 DNA: TGTGCCAGCAGTTACTTGCGGACAGTTAATTCACCCCTCCACTTT
CDR3 protein: CASSYLRTVNSPLHF

V gene: TRBV6-6
D gene: NA
J gene: TRBJ2-1
clone size: NA
CDR3 DNA: TGTGCCAGCTTCGAAGATGCAAGAGGTGAGCAGTTCTTC
CDR3 protein: CASFEDARGEQFF

V gene: TRBV13
D gene: TRBD2
J gene: TRBJ2-2
clone size: NA
CDR3 DNA: TGTGCCAGCAGCTCCACCGACTATCTAGCGGGGAGAACCGGGGAGCTGTTTTTT
CDR3 protein: CASSSTDYLAGRTGELFF

V gene: TRBV2
D gene: TRBD1
J gene: TRBJ1-2
clone size: NA
CDR3 DNA: TGTGCCAGCGGAGGGACAGTATATGGCTACACCTTC
CDR3 protein: CASGGTVYGYTF

V gene: TRBV6-5
D gene: NA
J gene: TRBJ2-7
clone size: NA
CDR3 DNA: TGTGCCAGCAGAGCGAGGACAGACTCCTACGAGCAGTACTTC
CDR3 protein: CASRARTDSYEQYF

V gene: TRBV19
D gene: TRBD1
J gene: TRBJ1-2
clone size: NA
CDR3 DNA: TGTGCCAGTAGTATAGATTTTTCAGGGGGGACTGGCTACACCTTC
CDR3 protein: CASSIDFSGGTGYTF

V gene: TRBV20-1
D gene: NA
J gene: TRBJ1-1
clone size: NA
CDR3 DNA: TGCAGTGCTAGTGTGGCGGGGAGGGGGAACACTGAAGCTTTCTTT
CDR3 protein: CSASVAGRGNTEAFF

V gene: TRBV7-2
D gene: NA
J gene: TRBJ2-7
clone size: NA
CDR3 DNA: TGTGCCAGCAGCCCCGGCGGACTTATCTACGAGCAGTACTTC
CDR3 protein: CASSPGGLIYEQYF

V gene: TRBV6-5
D gene: TRBD2
J gene: TRBJ2-2
clone size: NA
CDR3 DNA: TGTGCCAGCAGCCGGGGGGTCGGGGAGCTGTTTTTT
CDR3 protein: CASSRGVGELFF

V gene: TRBV6-5
D gene: NA
J gene: TRBJ1-2
clone size: NA
CDR3 DNA: TGTGCCAGCAGGCCCGCAGGGTTCGGCTATGGCTACACCTTC
CDR3 protein: CASRPAGFGYGYTF

V gene: TRBV6-7
D gene: NA
J gene: TRBJ1-2
clone size: NA
CDR3 DNA: TGTGCCAGCATCTATACCGGGACTGGCGGTAACTATGGCTACACCTTC
CDR3 protein: CASIYTGTGGNYGYTF

V gene: TRBV6-1
D gene: TRBD2
J gene: TRBJ2-7
clone size: once
CDR3 DNA: TGTGCCAGCAGTGAAATAGCGGGACCCCCCTACGAGCAGTACTTC
CDR3 protein: CASSEIAGPPYEQYF

V gene: TRBV5-1
D gene: TRBD1
J gene: TRBJ2-2
clone size: NA
CDR3 DNA: TGCGCCAGCAGCTTGAGGTCCGACAGGGGTTCTCCCGGGGAGCTGTTTTTT
CDR3 protein: CASSLRSDRGSPGELFF